Listed below are T cell receptor beta chains from one sample, sequenced in a study of T cell responses to AZD1222 COVID-19 vaccine. Data came from immunoSEQ multiplex PCR; TCRdb stores just in-frame clones and leaves some out. The data contain fewer than 120,000 clones, roughly 90% of them singletons. Sequenced material: peripheral blood, taken 28 days after the second AZD1222 dose. Every receptor here comes from an adult who received the AZD1222 COVID-19 vaccine. Each CDR3 is given with its conserved first and last residue. Fields, in order: D gene, clone size, V gene, J gene, CDR3 DNA, CDR3 protein. A D gene is named only where the DNA matches it firmly. Size is omitted from some rows. Given values are once, few, many or a class for expanded clones.

>.|.|TRBV28|TRBJ1-2
TGTGCCATCGCGGGGGGCGACTATGGCTACACCTTC
CAIAGGDYGYTF
>.|.|TRBV5-6|TRBJ2-7
TGTGCCAGCAGCTTGGCCGAGGGGGTGTACGAGCAGTACTTC
CASSLAEGVYEQYF
>.|.|TRBV7-2|TRBJ1-2
TGTGCCAGCAGCTTTGGCATGGCTAACTATGGCTACACCTTC
CASSFGMANYGYTF
>.|.|TRBV27|TRBJ1-1
TGTGCCAGCAGTTTATCAGGGGAAAACACTGAAGCTTTCTTT
CASSLSGENTEAFF
>TRBD1|.|TRBV23-1|TRBJ2-7
TGCGCCAGCAGTTCCCCCGGGACAGGGGACGAGCAGTACTTC
CASSSPGTGDEQYF
>.|once|TRBV5-5|TRBJ1-4
TGTGCCAGCAGCCGGACGGGGGACGAAAAACTGTTTTTT
CASSRTGDEKLFF
>.|.|TRBV28|TRBJ1-1
TGTGCCAGCATTGCAGTACCACCGGTCGGGGGCACTGAAGCTTTCTTT
CASIAVPPVGGTEAFF
>.|.|TRBV4-2|TRBJ2-5
TGTGCCAGCAGCGGACAGACACTAGAAGAGACCCAGTACTTC
CASSGQTLEETQYF
>.|.|TRBV18|TRBJ2-6
TGTGCCAGCTCACCCGCTCAGTGGGCGAGGAGGGGCTCTGGGGCCAACGTCCTGACTTTC
CASSPAQWARRGSGANVLTF
>.|.|TRBV30|TRBJ1-6
TGTGCCTGGAGCTCTGGACAGCTCTTTGATTCACCCCTCCACTTT
CAWSSGQLFDSPLHF
>TRBD1|.|TRBV5-1|TRBJ2-3
TGCGCCAGCAGCCCGGGACAGACAAGCACAGATACGCAGTATTTT
CASSPGQTSTDTQYF
>.|.|TRBV7-6|TRBJ2-1
TGTGCCAGCAGCTTCGCCTCGGAGGCTCAGCAGTTCTTC
CASSFASEAQQFF
>.|once|TRBV12-3/TRBV12-4|TRBJ2-1
TGTGCCAGCAGTTTAGTGGATGAGCAGTTCTTC
CASSLVDEQFF
>.|.|TRBV28|TRBJ1-2
TGTGCCAGCAGTTTCCCCGGACTGGGGGGCTACACCTTC
CASSFPGLGGYTF
>.|once|TRBV2|TRBJ2-7
TGTGCCAGCGGTACTGACTACTACGAGCAGTACTTC
CASGTDYYEQYF
>.|few|TRBV13|TRBJ2-3
TGTGCCAGCAGCTTTTCTGGGGGTGGGGATACGCAGTATTTT
CASSFSGGGDTQYF
>.|.|TRBV10-1|TRBJ2-6
TGCGCCAGCAGTGATAACACCACCTCTGGGGCCAACGTCCTGACTTTC
CASSDNTTSGANVLTF
>.|once|TRBV19|TRBJ1-4
TGTGCCAGTAGTTATGGCCAGGCTGAAAAACTGTTTTTT
CASSYGQAEKLFF
>TRBD2|.|TRBV19|TRBJ2-1
TGTGCCAGTAGTATTAGGACTAGCGGGAGGTCCTACAATGAGCAGTTCTTC
CASSIRTSGRSYNEQFF
>TRBD1|.|TRBV19|TRBJ2-2
TGTGCCAGTAGTCTACAGGGGAGCGGGGAGCTGTTTTTT
CASSLQGSGELFF
>TRBD1|once|TRBV7-6|TRBJ2-1
TGTGCCAGCAGCCCGAGCAGGGGGCATATCAATGAGCAGTTCTTC
CASSPSRGHINEQFF
>TRBD1|once|TRBV5-5|TRBJ1-1
TGTGCCAGCAGCTTCGACAGGGAGGCTTTCTTT
CASSFDREAFF
>.|once|TRBV2|TRBJ2-2
TGTGCCAGCAGTGAGTTCAGTCTCCTGAACACCGGGGAGCTGTTTTTT
CASSEFSLLNTGELFF
>TRBD1|.|TRBV27|TRBJ1-1
TGTGCCAGCAGTCCAGGACAGGGTAGAAACACTGAAGCTTTCTTT
CASSPGQGRNTEAFF
>TRBD1|.|TRBV5-1|TRBJ1-4
TGCGCCAGCAGTACCGCCGGGACAGCTAATGAAAAACTGTTTTTT
CASSTAGTANEKLFF
>.|.|TRBV10-2|TRBJ1-5
TGCGCCAGCAGAGCCCCTGGGGACGGCAATCAGCCCCAGCATTTT
CASRAPGDGNQPQHF
>.|.|TRBV12-3/TRBV12-4|TRBJ1-5
TGTGCCAGCAGTTGGAGCTCCAATCAGCCCCAGCATTTT
CASSWSSNQPQHF
>.|.|TRBV27|TRBJ2-1
TGTGCCAGCAGTTCGAGTGGGGGGGCGGTTCGGAATGAGCAGTTCTTC
CASSSSGGAVRNEQFF
>.|.|TRBV25-1|TRBJ1-1
TGTGCCAGCAGGACAGCCGGCATGAACACTGAAGCTTTCTTT
CASRTAGMNTEAFF
>TRBD1|.|TRBV18|TRBJ1-2
TGTGCCAGCTCATCGGGACAGAGAAATAACTATGGCTACACCTTC
CASSSGQRNNYGYTF
>.|.|TRBV9|TRBJ1-2
TGTGCCAGCAGCGTAGCCACAGGACCGGTGCGCTACACCTTC
CASSVATGPVRYTF
>.|.|TRBV2|TRBJ1-5
TGTGCCAGCAGTGAAGGTCACAATCAAAATCAGCCCCAGCATTTT
CASSEGHNQNQPQHF
>.|once|TRBV6-4|TRBJ2-1
TGTGCCAGCAGTCTAGGGGGCTCCTACAATGAGCAGTTCTTC
CASSLGGSYNEQFF
>.|.|TRBV12-3/TRBV12-4|TRBJ2-1
TGTGCCAGCAGTTTAGGATCGGGAAATGAGCAGTTCTTC
CASSLGSGNEQFF
>TRBD2|.|TRBV6-8|TRBJ2-7
TGTGCCAGTTTTAAACCGGGACTAGCGGGAGAACGGTACGAGCAGTACTTC
CASFKPGLAGERYEQYF
>.|.|TRBV5-4|TRBJ2-3
TGTGCCAGCAGCTCTGGACCTAGCACAGATACGCAGTATTTT
CASSSGPSTDTQYF
>.|.|TRBV5-1|TRBJ1-1
TGCGCCAGCAGCTTGGACGGACAGCTGAACACTGAAGCTTTCTTT
CASSLDGQLNTEAFF
>TRBD1|.|TRBV16|TRBJ2-5
TGTGCCAGCAGCCAAGCCAGGGGGCGGCAAGAGACCCAGTACTTC
CASSQARGRQETQYF
>.|.|TRBV5-1|TRBJ2-1
TGCGCCAGCAGCTTGGAAGGCTCCTACAATGAGCAGTTCTTC
CASSLEGSYNEQFF
>TRBD2|once|TRBV5-4|TRBJ2-1
TGTGCCAGCAGCTTGGGCGGGACTAGCGGGAGTAATGAGCAGTTCTTC
CASSLGGTSGSNEQFF
>.|.|TRBV6-2/TRBV6-3|TRBJ1-4
TGTGCCAGCAGCCACGCGGCCCGACAGGAAAAACTGTTTTTT
CASSHAARQEKLFF
>.|.|TRBV5-5|TRBJ2-7
TGTGCCAGCAGCCTGACAGGGACTTCCTACGAGCAGTACTTC
CASSLTGTSYEQYF
>.|.|TRBV7-8|TRBJ1-4
TGTGCCAGCAGCTTGAGTCCGAGTAATGAAAAACTGTTTTTT
CASSLSPSNEKLFF
>.|.|TRBV7-9|TRBJ1-4
TGTGCCAGCAGCTTAGCGAGTGGGTTCATTGGTGAAAAACTGTTTTTT
CASSLASGFIGEKLFF
>.|.|TRBV11-3|TRBJ2-1
TGTGCCAGCAGCTCTTTAGAGGGCTTATCCTACAATGAGCAGTTCTTC
CASSSLEGLSYNEQFF
>.|.|TRBV7-8|TRBJ1-4
TGTGCCAGCAGCTTAAGGTCAGGCCTGAATGAAAAACTGTTTTTT
CASSLRSGLNEKLFF
>.|.|TRBV5-1|TRBJ2-6
TGCGCCAGCTTGGACAGTCCAAGCTCTGGGGCCAACGTCCTGACTTTC
CASLDSPSSGANVLTF
>TRBD1|.|TRBV27|TRBJ1-5
TGTGCCAGCTCCAGAAAGGGACAGGGCAATCAGCCCCAGCATTTT
CASSRKGQGNQPQHF
>.|.|TRBV19|TRBJ1-5
TGTGCCAGTAGTACGAGGGGGATTCAGCCCCAGCATTTT
CASSTRGIQPQHF
>.|.|TRBV7-6|TRBJ1-5
TGTGCCAGCAGCCAGGATCTGGGAGGGAATCAGCCCCAGCATTTT
CASSQDLGGNQPQHF
>.|.|TRBV7-2|TRBJ2-3
TGTGCCAGCAGCCTTAGACAGTATACTAGCACAGATACGCAGTATTTT
CASSLRQYTSTDTQYF
>.|.|TRBV11-3|TRBJ1-3
TGTGCCAGCAGCTTAGAAATGGACGTCCGCTTCTCTGGAAACACCATATATTTT
CASSLEMDVRFSGNTIYF
>.|.|TRBV11-3|TRBJ2-7
TGTGCCAGCCGGGGAGGCCCTTACGAGCAGTACTTC
CASRGGPYEQYF
>.|.|TRBV10-1|TRBJ1-3
TGCGCCAGCAGTGAGGTGGAGGGGGAGGGTTTCCTTAGAGGGACTGGAAACACCATATATTTT
CASSEVEGEGFLRGTGNTIYF
>.|once|TRBV28|TRBJ1-6
TGTGCCAGCAGTTCCGGGACACATAATTCACCCCTCCACTTT
CASSSGTHNSPLHF
>.|.|TRBV10-3|TRBJ2-3
TGTGCCTCTCGCCCCTCAAGGGATTTTAGCACAGATACGCAGTATTTT
CASRPSRDFSTDTQYF
>.|.|TRBV18|TRBJ1-5
TGTGCCAGCTCACGCCAATACAGCGTGGGGAATCAGCCCCAGCATTTT
CASSRQYSVGNQPQHF
>.|.|TRBV19|TRBJ1-4
TGTGCCAGTACAGTGACGGTGGCTAATGAAAAACTGTTTTTT
CASTVTVANEKLFF
>.|.|TRBV24-1|TRBJ1-3
TGTGCCACCAGTGGGGCCAACTCTGGAAACACCATATATTTT
CATSGANSGNTIYF